This TCR beta chain appears in the sequencing data of a study of beta chain features in type 1 diabetes. Background on the study: Across the samples, more than 85 million sorted cells were examined in total. General study points: Moderately but significantly shorter TCRB CDR3s were found in Type 1 diabetes patients in all four CD4+ subsets. Comparison showed that naive, central memory and Treg TCRB repertoires appeared more similar among patients than among healthy donors. When VDJ junctions were examined, type 1 diabetes patients showed fewer insertions and more deletions.

As every portion of the isolated RNA was reverse transcribed, the sequencing read expressed TCRB transcripts. Produced via immunoSEQ multiplex PCR; TCRdb's table is partial and in-frame only. The profile shows about 240,000 clones, approximately 15% of them singletons. It was via CD45RO/CCR7/CD25/CD127/CD95/CD27 that CD4+ naive, central memory, regulatory and stem cell-like memory cells were sorted. Per the germline V gene, CDR1 is ENHRY and CDR2 is SYGVKD. This CDR3 comprises 12 residues. Trimming cost V 5 bases and J 10 bases; bases outside gene matches: 5. Only a few counts were recorded for this clone. Its specificity is unknown.

Sequenced sample: naive CD4+ T cells from blood. The TCR was taken from a man in his thirties or forties with type 1 diabetes. The chain recombines TRBV10-3 with TRBJ2-1, with 7 bases that match TRBD1. DNA of the CDR3: TGTGCCATCAGTTCAGAGGACAGGGAGCAGTTCTTC. It codes for CAISSEDREQFF.